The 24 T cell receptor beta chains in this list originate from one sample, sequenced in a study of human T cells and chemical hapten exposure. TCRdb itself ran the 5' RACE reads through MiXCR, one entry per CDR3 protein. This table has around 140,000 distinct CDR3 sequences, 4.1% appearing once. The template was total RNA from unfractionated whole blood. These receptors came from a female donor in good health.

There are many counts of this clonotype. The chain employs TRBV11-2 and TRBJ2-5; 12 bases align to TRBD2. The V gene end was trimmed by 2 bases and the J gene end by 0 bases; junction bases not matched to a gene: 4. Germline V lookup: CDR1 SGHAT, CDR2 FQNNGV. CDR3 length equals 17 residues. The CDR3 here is CASSLLAGGYNQETQYF. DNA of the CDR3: TGTGCCAGCAGCTTACTAGCGGGGGGGTACAACCAAGAGACCCAGTACTTC.

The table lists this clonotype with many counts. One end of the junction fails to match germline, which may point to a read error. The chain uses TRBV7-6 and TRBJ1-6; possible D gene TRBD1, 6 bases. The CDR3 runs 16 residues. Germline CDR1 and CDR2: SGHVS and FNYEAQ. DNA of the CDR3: TGTGCCAGCAGCCGGACAGTACCGGCAAATAATGCACCCCTCCACTTT. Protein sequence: CASSRTVPANNAPLHF. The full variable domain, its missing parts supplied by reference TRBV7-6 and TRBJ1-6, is GAGVSQSPRYKVTKRGQDVALRCDPISGHVSLYWYRQALGQGPEFLTYFNYEAQQDKSGLPNDRFSAERPEGSISTLTIQRTEQRDSAMYRCASSRTVPANNAPLHFGNGTRLTVT.

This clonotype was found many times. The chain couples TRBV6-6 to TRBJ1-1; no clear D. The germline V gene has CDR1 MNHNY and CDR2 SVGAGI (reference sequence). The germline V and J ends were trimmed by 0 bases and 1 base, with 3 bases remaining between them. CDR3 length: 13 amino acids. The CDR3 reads CASSYSENTEAFF. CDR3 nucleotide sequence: TGTGCCAGCAGTTACTCAGAGAACACTGAAGCTTTCTTT.

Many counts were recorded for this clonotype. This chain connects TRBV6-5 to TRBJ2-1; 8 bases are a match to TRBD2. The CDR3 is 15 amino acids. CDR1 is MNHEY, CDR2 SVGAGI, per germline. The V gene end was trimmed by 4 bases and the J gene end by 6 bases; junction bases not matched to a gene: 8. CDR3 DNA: TGTGCCAGCAGTTCCGGGGGGGTGCCGTCCAATGAGCAGTTCTTC. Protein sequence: CASSSGGVPSNEQFF.

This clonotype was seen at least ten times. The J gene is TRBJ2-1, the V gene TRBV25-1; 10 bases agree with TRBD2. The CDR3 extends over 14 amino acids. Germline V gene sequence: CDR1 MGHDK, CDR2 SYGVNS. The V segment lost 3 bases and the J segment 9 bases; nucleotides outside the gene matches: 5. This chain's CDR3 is CASSDSGGAGEQFF. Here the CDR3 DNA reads TGTGCCAGCAGTGACAGCGGGGGGGCGGGTGAGCAGTTCTTC.

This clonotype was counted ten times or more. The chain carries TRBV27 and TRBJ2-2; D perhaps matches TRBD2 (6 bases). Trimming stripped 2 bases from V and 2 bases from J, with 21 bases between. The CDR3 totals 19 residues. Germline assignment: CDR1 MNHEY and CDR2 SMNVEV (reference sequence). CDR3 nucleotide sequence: TGTGCCAGCAGTTTAACCACCTCGCCCGGGGGACCTAACACCGGGGAGCTGTTTTTT. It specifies CASSLTTSPGGPNTGELFF.

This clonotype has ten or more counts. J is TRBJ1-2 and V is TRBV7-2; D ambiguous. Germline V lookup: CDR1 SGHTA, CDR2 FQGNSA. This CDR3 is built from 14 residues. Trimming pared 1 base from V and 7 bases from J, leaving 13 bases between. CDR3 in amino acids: CASSLEPRLFGYTF. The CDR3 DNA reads TGTGCCAGCAGCTTAGAACCCCGTCTCTTTGGCTACACCTTC.

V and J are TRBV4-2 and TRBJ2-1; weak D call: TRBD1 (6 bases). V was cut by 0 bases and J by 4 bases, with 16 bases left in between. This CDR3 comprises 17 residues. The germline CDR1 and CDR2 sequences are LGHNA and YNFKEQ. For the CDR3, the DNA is TGTGCCAGCAGCCAAGATAGTGGTGGGGGCCCTTACAATGAGCAGTTCTTC. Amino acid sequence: CASSQDSGGGPYNEQFF.

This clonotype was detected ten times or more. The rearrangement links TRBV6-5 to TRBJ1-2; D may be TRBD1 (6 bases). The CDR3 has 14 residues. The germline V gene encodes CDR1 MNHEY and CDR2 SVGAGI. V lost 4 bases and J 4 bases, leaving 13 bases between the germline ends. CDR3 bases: TGTGCCAGCAGTTTGGACAGCTCACCCTATGGCTACACCTTC. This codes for CASSLDSSPYGYTF.

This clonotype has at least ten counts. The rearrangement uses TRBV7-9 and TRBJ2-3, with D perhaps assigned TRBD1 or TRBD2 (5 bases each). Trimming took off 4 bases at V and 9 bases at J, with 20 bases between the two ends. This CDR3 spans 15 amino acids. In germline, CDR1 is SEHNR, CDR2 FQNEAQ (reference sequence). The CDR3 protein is CASSSPGPRRFTQYF. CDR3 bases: TGTGCCAGCAGCTCACCGGGACCAAGAAGGTTCACGCAGTATTTT.

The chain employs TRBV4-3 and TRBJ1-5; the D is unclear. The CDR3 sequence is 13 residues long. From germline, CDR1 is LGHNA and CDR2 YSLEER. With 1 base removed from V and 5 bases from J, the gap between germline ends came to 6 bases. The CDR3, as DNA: TGCGCCAGCAGCCAAGGCCTGGATCAGCCCCAGCATTTT. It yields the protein CASSQGLDQPQHF.

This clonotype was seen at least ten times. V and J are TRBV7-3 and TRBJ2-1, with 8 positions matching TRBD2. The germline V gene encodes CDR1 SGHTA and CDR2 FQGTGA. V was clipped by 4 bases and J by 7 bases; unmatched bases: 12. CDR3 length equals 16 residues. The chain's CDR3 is CASSSTTSDPRNEQFF. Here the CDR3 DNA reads TGTGCCAGCAGCTCCACGACTAGCGACCCTCGGAATGAGCAGTTCTTC.

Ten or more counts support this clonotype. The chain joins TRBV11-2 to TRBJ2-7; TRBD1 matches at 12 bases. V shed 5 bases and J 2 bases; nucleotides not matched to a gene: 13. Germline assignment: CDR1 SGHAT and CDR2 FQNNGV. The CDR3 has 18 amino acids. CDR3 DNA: TGTGCCAGCAGCCCCTTGATTCGGGACAGGGGGCAACCCTACGAGCAGTACTTC. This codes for CASSPLIRDRGQPYEQYF.

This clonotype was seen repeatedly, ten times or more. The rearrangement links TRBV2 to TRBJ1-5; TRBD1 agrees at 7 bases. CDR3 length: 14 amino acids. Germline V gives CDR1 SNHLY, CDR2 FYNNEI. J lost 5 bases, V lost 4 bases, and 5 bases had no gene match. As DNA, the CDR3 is TGTGCCAGCAGTGCGGACAGGAGTCATCAGCCCCAGCATTTT. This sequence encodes CASSADRSHQPQHF.

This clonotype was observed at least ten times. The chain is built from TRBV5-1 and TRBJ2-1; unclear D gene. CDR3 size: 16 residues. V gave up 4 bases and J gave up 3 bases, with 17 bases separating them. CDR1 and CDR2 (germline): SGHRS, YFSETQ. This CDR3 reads CASSPFPGPVYNEQFF. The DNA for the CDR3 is TGCGCCAGCAGCCCCTTCCCCGGGCCCGTCTACAATGAGCAGTTCTTC. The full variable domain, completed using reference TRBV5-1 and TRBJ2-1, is KAGVTQTPRYLIKTRGQQVTLSCSPISGHRSVSWYQQTPGQGLQFLFEYFSETQRNKGNFPGRFSGRQFSNSRSEMNVSTLELGDSALYLCASSPFPGPVYNEQFFGPGTRLTVL.

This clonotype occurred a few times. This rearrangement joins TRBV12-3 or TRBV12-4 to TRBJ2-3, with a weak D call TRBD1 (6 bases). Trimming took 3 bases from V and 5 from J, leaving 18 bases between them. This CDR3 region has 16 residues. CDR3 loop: CASSFRGFGAEDTQYF. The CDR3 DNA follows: TGTGCCAGCAGTTTTAGGGGGTTTGGGGCGGAAGATACGCAGTATTTT.

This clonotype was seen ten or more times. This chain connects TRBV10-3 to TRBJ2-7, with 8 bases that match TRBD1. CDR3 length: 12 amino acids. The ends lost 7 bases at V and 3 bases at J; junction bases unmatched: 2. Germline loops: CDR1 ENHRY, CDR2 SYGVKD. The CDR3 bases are TGTGCCATCACCGGACAGGGCTACGAGCAGTACTTC. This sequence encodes CAITGQGYEQYF.

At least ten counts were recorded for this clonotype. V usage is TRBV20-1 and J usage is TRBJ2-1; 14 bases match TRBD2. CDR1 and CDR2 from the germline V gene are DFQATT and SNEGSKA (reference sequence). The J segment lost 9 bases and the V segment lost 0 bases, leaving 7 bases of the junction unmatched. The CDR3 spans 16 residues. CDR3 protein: CSARDVTSGGAGEQFF. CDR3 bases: TGCAGTGCTAGAGACGTGACTAGCGGGGGGGCTGGTGAGCAGTTCTTC.

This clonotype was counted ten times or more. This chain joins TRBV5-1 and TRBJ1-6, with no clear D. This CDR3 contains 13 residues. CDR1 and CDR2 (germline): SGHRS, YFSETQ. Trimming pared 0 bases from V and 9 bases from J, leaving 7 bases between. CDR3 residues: CASSLDIGSPLHF. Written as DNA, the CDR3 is TGCGCCAGCAGCTTGGATATTGGTTCACCCCTCCACTTT.

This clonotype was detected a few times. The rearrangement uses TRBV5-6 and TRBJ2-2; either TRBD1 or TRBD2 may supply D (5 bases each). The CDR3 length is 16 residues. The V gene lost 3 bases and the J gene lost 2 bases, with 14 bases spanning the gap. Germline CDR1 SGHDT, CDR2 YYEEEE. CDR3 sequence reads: CASSSLRDGNTGELFF. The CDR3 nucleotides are TGTGCCAGCAGCTCCCTCCGGGACGGAAACACCGGGGAGCTGTTTTTT.

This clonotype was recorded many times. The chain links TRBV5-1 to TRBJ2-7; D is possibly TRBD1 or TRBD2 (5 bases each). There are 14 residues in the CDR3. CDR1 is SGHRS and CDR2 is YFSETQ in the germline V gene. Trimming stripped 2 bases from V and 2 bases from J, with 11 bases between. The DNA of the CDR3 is TGCGCCAGCAGCTTTCCGGGACGGACCTACGAGCAGTACTTC. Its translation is CASSFPGRTYEQYF.

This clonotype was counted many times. CDR3 sequence: CASSSLGQGRYEQYF. CDR3 sequence (DNA): TGTGCCAGCAGCTCCCTCGGACAGGGGCGGTACGAGCAGTACTTC. The rearrangement joins TRBV28 to TRBJ2-7, with TRBD1 matching 9 bases. Germline CDR1 MDHEN, CDR2 SYDVKM. After removal of 6 bases from V and 4 bases from J, the junction contained 10 bases not matched to a gene. The CDR3 has 15 residues.

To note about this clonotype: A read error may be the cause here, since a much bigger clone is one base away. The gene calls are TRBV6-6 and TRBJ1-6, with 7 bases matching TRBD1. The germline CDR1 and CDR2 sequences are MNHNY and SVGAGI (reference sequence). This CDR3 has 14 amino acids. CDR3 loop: CASRPGQSNSPLNF. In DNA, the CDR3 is TGTGCCAGCAGGCCGGGACAGAGTAATTCACCCCTCAACTTT.

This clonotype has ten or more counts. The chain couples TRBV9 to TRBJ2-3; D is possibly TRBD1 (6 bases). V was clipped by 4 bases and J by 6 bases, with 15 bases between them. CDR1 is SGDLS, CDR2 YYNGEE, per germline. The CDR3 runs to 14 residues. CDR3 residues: CASSYRVNGDTQYF. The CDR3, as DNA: TGTGCCAGCAGCTACAGGGTTAATGGCGATACGCAGTATTTT.